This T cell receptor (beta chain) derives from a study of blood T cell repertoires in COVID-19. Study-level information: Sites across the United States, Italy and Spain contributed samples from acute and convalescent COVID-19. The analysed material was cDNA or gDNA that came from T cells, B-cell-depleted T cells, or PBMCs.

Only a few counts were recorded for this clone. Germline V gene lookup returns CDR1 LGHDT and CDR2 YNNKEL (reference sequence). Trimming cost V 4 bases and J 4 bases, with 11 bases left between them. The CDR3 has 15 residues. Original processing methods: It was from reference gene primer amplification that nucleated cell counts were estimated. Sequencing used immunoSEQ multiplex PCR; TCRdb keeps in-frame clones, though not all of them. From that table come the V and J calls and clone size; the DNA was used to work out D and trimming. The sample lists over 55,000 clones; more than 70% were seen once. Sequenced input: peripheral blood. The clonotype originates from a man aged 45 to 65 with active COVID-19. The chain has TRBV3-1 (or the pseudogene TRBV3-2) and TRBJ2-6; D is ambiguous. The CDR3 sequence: CASSPSRSGANVLTF. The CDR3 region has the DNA TGTGCCAGCAGCCCCTCCCGGTCCGGGGCCAACGTCCTGACTTTC.